The next 14 T cell receptor beta chains were all read from a single sample in a study of blood T cell repertoires in COVID-19. Some clones are missing from TCRdb's copy, which holds only in-frame ones; the method was immunoSEQ multiplex PCR. The table includes roughly 260,000 clones, 88% detected once. The sequenced material came from peripheral blood. Receptors originate from a woman aged 25 to 39 with COVID-19, enrolled during active disease.

The V gene is TRBV5-5, the J gene TRBJ2-7; 13 positions agree with TRBD2. This CDR3 spans 16 amino acids. Per the germline V gene, CDR1 is SGHKS and CDR2 is YYEKEE (reference sequence). J lost 4 bases, V lost 4 bases, and 8 bases had no gene match. CDR3 nucleotides: TGTGCCAGCAGCATTTCCCCGACTAGCGGGAGGTACGAGCAGTACTTC. It encodes CASSISPTSGRYEQYF. Supplemented by reference TRBV5-5 and TRBJ2-7, the full variable domain reads DAGVTQSPTHLIKTRGQQVTLRCSPISGHKSVSWYQQVLGQGPQFIFQYYEKEERGRGNFPDRFSARQFPNYSSELNVNALLLGDSALYLCASSISPTSGRYEQYFGPGTRLTVT.

V gene TRBV20-1 combines with J gene TRBJ2-5; no firm D call. V was pared by 6 bases and J by 2 bases, with 7 bases between. CDR1 is DFQATT, CDR2 SNEGSKA, per germline (reference sequence). The CDR3 consists of 11 residues. The CDR3 nucleotides read TGCAGTGCCGAGCTACAAGAGACCCAGTACTTC. Amino acids: CSAELQETQYF.

This chain uses TRBV4-1 with TRBJ1-2; no reliable D call. Germline V gene sequence: CDR1 MGHRA, CDR2 YSYEKL. The CDR3 totals 13 residues. The V end was cut by 1 base, the J end by 7 bases, with 10 bases between. The CDR3 nucleotides read TGCGCCAGCAGCCAAGTCAGTTCTGGTGGCTACACCTTC. This translates into CASSQVSSGGYTF.

V and J are TRBV10-2 and TRBJ2-7; maybe TRBD2 (5 bases). This CDR3 region has 13 residues. V was shortened by 4 bases and J by 5 bases, with 12 bases between the two germline ends. Germline CDR1 is WSHSY and CDR2 is SAAADI. The CDR3 DNA is TGCGCCAGCAGTGGCCGGGATCGGGACGAGCAGTACTTC. Its protein is CASSGRDRDEQYF.

The count of this clone is one. One end of the junction does not line up with germline, which may come from a read error. The chain links TRBV7-7 to TRBJ2-5; tentatively, D is TRBD1 (6 bases). This CDR3 has 13 residues. CDR1 is SSHAT and CDR2 is FNYEAQ in the germline V gene (reference sequence). CDR3 DNA: TGTGCTAGCAGATCAGGGGAGCAGGAGACCCAGTACTTC. As protein: CASRSGEQETQYF.

This chain links TRBV2 with TRBJ1-1, with TRBD1 matching 7 bases. From germline, CDR1 is SNHLY and CDR2 FYNNEI. J lost 10 bases, V lost 6 bases, and 8 bases had no gene match. The CDR3 length is 12 residues. CDR3 sequence: CASRPQGRTAFF. For the CDR3, the DNA is TGTGCCAGCAGACCACAGGGGAGGACAGCTTTCTTT.

Only one count was recorded for this clone. The chain is built from TRBV9 and TRBJ2-6; TRBD1 aligns across 9 bases. The CDR3 totals 16 residues. Germline V gives CDR1 SGDLS, CDR2 YYNGEE. With V trimmed by 3 bases and J by 4 bases, 5 bases remained unmatched. CDR3 DNA: TGTGCCAGCAGCGATTGGGACAGGGTCGGGGCCAACGTCCTGACTTTC. It is translated as CASSDWDRVGANVLTF.

The CDR3 is CASSLTGGRRSGELFF. The CDR3 nucleotides are TGTGCCAGCAGCCTCACGGGCGGGAGACGGTCCGGGGAGCTGTTTTTT. The chain couples TRBV7-3 to TRBJ2-2; 7 bases are shared with TRBD2. With 5 bases clipped from V and 6 bases from J, the junction kept 12 bases outside the gene matches. Germline V gene sequence: CDR1 SGHTA, CDR2 FQGTGA. This CDR3 region has 16 residues.

The chain couples TRBV6-5 to TRBJ2-7; possible D gene TRBD2, 6 bases. The CDR3 runs 16 residues. V was pared by 3 bases and J by 0 bases, with 15 bases between. Germline CDR1 is MNHEY and CDR2 is SVGAGI. The CDR3 nucleotides are TGTGCCAGCAGTTATTCGGGCGGGATTAGCTCCTACGAGCAGTACTTC. This gives the protein CASSYSGGISSYEQYF.

V usage is TRBV19 and J usage is TRBJ2-5; D gene unclear. CDR1 LNHDA and CDR2 SQIVND come from the germline V gene (reference sequence). Trimming cost V 2 bases and J 5 bases, with 9 bases left between them. This CDR3 has 13 amino acids. The CDR3 reads CASSIIARETQYF. In DNA form, the CDR3 reads TGTGCCAGTAGTATAATAGCTCGGGAGACCCAGTACTTC. The full variable domain, rest sourced from reference TRBV19 and TRBJ2-5, is DGGITQSPKYLFRKEGQNVTLSCEQNLNHDAMYWYRQDPGQGLRLIYYSQIVNDFQKGDIAEGYSVSREKKESFPLTVTSAQKNPTAFYLCASSIIARETQYFGPGTRLLVL.

V and J are TRBV4-1 and TRBJ2-5, with a possible D match to TRBD2 (6 bases). V lost 8 bases to trimming and J lost 5 bases, with 15 bases between them. Germline lookup yields CDR1 MGHRA and CDR2 YSYEKL. The CDR3 extends over 13 amino acids. The CDR3 sequence: CASSWGVVETQYF. DNA for the CDR3: TGCGCCAGCTCCTGGGGGGTAGTGGAGACCCAGTACTTC.

The chain links TRBV6-4 to TRBJ2-3; D not certain. In germline, CDR1 is MRHNA, CDR2 SNTAGT. The CDR3 runs to 14 residues. Trimming shortened V by 2 bases and J by 4 bases, and 10 bases separated the two germline ends. The CDR3 bases are TGTGCCAGCAGTGACCCTAATCGGGCAGATACGCAGTATTTT. Encoded protein: CASSDPNRADTQYF.

The V call is TRBV28, the J call TRBJ1-2, with TRBD1 matching 7 bases. There are 15 residues in the CDR3. V shed 4 bases, J shed 4 bases, and the junction held 9 bases outside the gene matches. Looked up from germline, CDR1 is MDHEN and CDR2 is SYDVKM. In nucleotides, the CDR3 is TGTGCCAGCAGTTCCCTCTTCGACAGGGCCTATGGCTACACCTTC. This gives the protein CASSSLFDRAYGYTF.

The chain combines TRBV29-1 with TRBJ1-3, with 8 bases matching TRBD1. Germline V gene data show CDR1 as SQVTM and CDR2 as ANQGSEA. The CDR3 is made up of 12 amino acids. The junction had 1 base not matched to a gene; V was cut back by 6 bases and J by 3 bases. CDR3 in DNA: TGCAGCGTCGACAGGGGTGGAAACACCATATATTTT. Protein sequence: CSVDRGGNTIYF.